What follows are 3 T cell receptor beta chains derived from one specimen sequenced in a study of blood T cell repertoires in COVID-19. Only in-frame clones appear in the TCRdb table, and some are missing; sequencing was by immunoSEQ multiplex PCR. This table has approximately 300,000 clones, around 87% appearing once. Sequencing was performed on PBMCs or T cells enriched from blood (not recorded which). The source is a woman aged 30 to 39 who had recovered from COVID-19.

The V and J genes are TRBV9 and TRBJ2-2, with 7 positions matching TRBD1. The V and J ends lost 4 bases and 6 bases, in that order; junction bases with no gene match: 9. CDR3 length: 15 amino acids. The germline V gene encodes CDR1 SGDLS and CDR2 YYNGEE. CDR3: CASSISGTAAGELFF. The DNA for the CDR3 is TGTGCCAGCAGCATTTCCGGGACAGCGGCCGGGGAGCTGTTTTTT.

This clone has just one count. The CDR3 sequence: CASRRRVAGDDEQFF. The CDR3 DNA reads TGTGCCAGCAGGCGAAGGGTAGCGGGGGACGATGAGCAGTTCTTC. The chain recombines TRBV2 with TRBJ2-1, with 9 bases identical to TRBD2. The ends lost 6 bases at V and 8 bases at J; junction bases unmatched: 11. The CDR3 contains 15 residues. Germline V gene data show CDR1 as SNHLY and CDR2 as FYNNEI.

V gene TRBV27 combines with J gene TRBJ1-1; 8 nucleotides align to TRBD1. The germline gives CDR1 MNHEY, CDR2 SMNVEV (reference sequence). V was pared by 7 bases and J by 3 bases, with 13 bases of the junction left unmatched. The CDR3 runs to 16 residues. DNA of the CDR3: TGTGCCAGCACCATGAGGACAGGGCTAGGGGACACTGAAGCTTTCTTT. It yields the protein CASTMRTGLGDTEAFF.